This TCR beta chain was sequenced for a study of response to subunit inactivated influenza vaccine. Study conclusions and caveats: A suggestion made by the authors is that each seasonal influenza vaccination recruits few new T cells.

V lost 6 bases and J lost 6; bases outside the gene matches: 7. The CDR3 contains 14 residues. The germline V gene has CDR1 LNHDA and CDR2 SQIVND (reference sequence). As regards this clonotype: Its antigen is as yet unknown.

TCRdb re-analysed the RT-PCR reads in MiXCR, keeping a single row per CDR3 protein. This table holds about 780,000 distinct CDR3 sequences, roughly 18% found once. J is TRBJ2-3 and V is TRBV19; 9 nucleotides agree with TRBD1. The receptor was derived from a man over 45 who received an inactivated influenza vaccine. The material sequenced was PBMCs from blood, taken 4 to 6 days after vaccination. CDR3 sequence (DNA): TGTGCCAGTAGCCCTACCGGGACAGGGGATACGCAGTATTTT. Its protein is CASSPTGTGDTQYF.